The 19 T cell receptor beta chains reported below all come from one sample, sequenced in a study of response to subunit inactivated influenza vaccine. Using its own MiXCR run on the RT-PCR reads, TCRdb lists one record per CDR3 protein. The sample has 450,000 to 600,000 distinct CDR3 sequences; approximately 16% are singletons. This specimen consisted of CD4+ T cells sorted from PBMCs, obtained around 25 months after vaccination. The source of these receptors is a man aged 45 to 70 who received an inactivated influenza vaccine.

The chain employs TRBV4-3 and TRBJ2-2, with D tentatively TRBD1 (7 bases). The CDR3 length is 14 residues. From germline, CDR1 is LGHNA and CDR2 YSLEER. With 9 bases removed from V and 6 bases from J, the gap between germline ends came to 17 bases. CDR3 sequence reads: CASQGGGSPGELFF. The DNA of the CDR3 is TGCGCCAGTCAGGGGGGAGGTTCGCCCGGGGAGCTGTTTTTT.

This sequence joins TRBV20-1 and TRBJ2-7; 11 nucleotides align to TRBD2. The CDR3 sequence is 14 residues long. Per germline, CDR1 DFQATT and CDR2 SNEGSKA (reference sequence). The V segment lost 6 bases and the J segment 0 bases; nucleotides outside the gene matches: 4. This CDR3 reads CSALLAGGSYEQYF. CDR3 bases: TGCAGTGCCCTCCTAGCGGGAGGCTCCTACGAGCAGTACTTC.

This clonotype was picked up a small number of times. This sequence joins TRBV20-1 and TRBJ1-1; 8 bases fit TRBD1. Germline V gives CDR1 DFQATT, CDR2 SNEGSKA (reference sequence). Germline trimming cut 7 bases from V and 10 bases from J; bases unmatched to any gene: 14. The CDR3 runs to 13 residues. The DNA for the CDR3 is TGCAGTGTCAGGGGGCAGGGGGGTTCTACAGCTTTCTTT. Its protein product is CSVRGQGGSTAFF.

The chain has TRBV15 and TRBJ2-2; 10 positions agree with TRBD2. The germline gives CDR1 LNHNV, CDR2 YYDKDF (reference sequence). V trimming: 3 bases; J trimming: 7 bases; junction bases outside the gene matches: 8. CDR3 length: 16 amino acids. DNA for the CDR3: TGTGCCACCAGCAGTAAAGCGGGGGGGGTTAGCGGGGAGCTGTTTTTT. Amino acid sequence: CATSSKAGGVSGELFF.

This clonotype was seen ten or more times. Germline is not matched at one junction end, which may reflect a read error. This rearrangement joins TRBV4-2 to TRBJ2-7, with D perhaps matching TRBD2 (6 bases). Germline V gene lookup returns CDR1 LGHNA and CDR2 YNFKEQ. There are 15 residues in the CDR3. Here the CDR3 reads CASSQDPSVSYEQYF. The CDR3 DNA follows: TGTGCCAGCAGTCAAGACCCTAGCGTCTCCTACGAGCAGTACTTC.

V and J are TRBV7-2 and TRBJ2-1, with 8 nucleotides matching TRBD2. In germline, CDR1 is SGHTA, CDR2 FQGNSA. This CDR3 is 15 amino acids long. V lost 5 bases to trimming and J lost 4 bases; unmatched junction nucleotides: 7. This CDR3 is CASSPSGSKYNEQFF. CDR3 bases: TGTGCCAGCAGCCCAAGCGGGAGCAAGTACAATGAGCAGTTCTTC.

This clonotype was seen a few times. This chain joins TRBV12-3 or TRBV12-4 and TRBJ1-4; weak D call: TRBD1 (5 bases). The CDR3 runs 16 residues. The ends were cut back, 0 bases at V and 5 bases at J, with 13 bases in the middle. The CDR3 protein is CASSLAGRTRNEKLFF. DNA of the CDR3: TGTGCCAGCAGTTTAGCTGGGAGGACACGGAATGAAAAACTGTTTTTT.

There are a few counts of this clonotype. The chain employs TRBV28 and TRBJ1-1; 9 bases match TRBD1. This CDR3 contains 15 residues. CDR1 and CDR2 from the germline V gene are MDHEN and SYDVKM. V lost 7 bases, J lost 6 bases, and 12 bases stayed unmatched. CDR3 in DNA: TGTGCCAGCAACACGGCCGGGACAGGGAGGCCTGAAGCTTTCTTT. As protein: CASNTAGTGRPEAFF.

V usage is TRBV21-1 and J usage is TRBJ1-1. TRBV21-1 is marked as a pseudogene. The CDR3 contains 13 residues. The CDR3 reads CASSKDNRRKAFF. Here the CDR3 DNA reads TGTGCCAGCAGCAAAGATAACCGAAGGAAAGCTTTCTTT.

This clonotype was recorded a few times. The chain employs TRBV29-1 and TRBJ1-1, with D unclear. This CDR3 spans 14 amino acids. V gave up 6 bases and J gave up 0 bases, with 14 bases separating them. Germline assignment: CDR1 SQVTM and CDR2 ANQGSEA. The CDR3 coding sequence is TGCAGCGTCGCAAACAGAAATTTGAACACTGAAGCTTTCTTT. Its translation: CSVANRNLNTEAFF. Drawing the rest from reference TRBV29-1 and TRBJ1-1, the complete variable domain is SAVISQKPSRDICQRGTSLTIQCQVDSQVTMMFWYRQQPGQSLTLIATANQGSEATYESGFVIDKFPISRPNLTFSTLTVSNMSPEDSSIYLCSVANRNLNTEAFFGQGTRLTVV.

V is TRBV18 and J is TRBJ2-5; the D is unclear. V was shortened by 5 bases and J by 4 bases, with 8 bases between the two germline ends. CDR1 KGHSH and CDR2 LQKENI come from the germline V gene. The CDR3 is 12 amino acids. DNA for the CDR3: TGTGCCAGCTCATCGATCTTAGAGACCCAGTACTTC. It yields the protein CASSSILETQYF.

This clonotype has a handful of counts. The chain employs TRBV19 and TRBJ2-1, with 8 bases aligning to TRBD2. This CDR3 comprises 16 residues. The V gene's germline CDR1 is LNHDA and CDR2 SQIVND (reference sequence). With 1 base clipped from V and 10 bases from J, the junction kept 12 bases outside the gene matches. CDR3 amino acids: CASSIVAGLGSREQFF. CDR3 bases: TGTGCCAGTAGTATAGTCGCGGGACTAGGATCGAGGGAGCAGTTCTTC.

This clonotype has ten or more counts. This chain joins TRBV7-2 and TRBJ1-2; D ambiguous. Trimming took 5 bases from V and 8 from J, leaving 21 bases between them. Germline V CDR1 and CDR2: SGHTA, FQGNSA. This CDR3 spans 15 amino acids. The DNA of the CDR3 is TGTGCCAGCAGCCCAACGACGGGGATATTTGAGGGCTACACCTTC. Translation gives CASSPTTGIFEGYTF. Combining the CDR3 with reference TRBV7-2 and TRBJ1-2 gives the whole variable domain GAGVSQSPSNKVTEKGKDVELRCDPISGHTALYWYRQSLGQGLEFLIYFQGNSAPDKSGLPSDRFSAERTGGSVSTLTIQRTQQEDSAVYLCASSPTTGIFEGYTFGSGTRLTVV.

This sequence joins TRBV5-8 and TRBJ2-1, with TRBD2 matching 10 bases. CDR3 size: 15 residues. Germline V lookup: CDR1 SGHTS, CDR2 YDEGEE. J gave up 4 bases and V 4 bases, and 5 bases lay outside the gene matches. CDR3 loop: CASSTSGREYNEQFF. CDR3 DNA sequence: TGTGCCAGCAGCACCAGCGGGAGGGAGTACAATGAGCAGTTCTTC.

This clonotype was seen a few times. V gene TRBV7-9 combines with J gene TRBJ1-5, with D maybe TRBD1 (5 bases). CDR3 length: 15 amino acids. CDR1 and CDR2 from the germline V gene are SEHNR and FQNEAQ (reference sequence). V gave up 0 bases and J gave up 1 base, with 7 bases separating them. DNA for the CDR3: TGTGCCAGCAGCTTAGCAGGGGCCAGCAATCAGCCCCAGCATTTT. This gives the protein CASSLAGASNQPQHF.

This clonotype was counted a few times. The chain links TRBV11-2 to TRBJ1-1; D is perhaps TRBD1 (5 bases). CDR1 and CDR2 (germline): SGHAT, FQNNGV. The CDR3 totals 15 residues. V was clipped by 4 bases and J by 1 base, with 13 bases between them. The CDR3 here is CASSSQMGGNTEAFF. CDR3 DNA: TGTGCCAGCAGCTCCCAAATGGGGGGGAACACTGAAGCTTTCTTT.

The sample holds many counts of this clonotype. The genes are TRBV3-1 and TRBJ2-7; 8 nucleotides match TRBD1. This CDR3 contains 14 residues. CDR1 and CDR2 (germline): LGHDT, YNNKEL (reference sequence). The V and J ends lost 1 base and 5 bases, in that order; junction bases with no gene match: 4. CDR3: CASSQAAGGDEQYF. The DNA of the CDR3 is TGTGCCAGCAGCCAAGCGGCAGGGGGCGACGAGCAGTACTTC.

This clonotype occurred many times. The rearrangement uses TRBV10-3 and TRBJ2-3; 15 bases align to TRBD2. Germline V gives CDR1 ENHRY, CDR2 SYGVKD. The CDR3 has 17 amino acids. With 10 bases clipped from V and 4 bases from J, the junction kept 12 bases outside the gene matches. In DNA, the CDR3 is TGTGCCACCATTCCCTGGACTAGCGGGGGGGGTCCAGATACGCAGTATTTT. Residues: CATIPWTSGGGPDTQYF.

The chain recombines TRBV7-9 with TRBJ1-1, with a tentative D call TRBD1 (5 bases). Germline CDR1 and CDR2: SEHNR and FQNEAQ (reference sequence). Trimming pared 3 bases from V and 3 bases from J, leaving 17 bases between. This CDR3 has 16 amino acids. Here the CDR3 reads CASSLEGLSVDTEAFF. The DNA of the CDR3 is TGTGCCAGCAGCTTGGAGGGGTTGAGCGTGGACACTGAAGCTTTCTTT. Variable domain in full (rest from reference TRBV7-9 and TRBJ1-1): DTGVSQNPRHKITKRGQNVTFRCDPISEHNRLYWYRQTLGQGPEFLTYFQNEAQLEKSRLLSDRFSAERPKGSFSTLEIQRTEQGDSAMYLCASSLEGLSVDTEAFFGQGTRLTVV.